The 7 T cell receptor beta chains below come from one sample, sequenced in a study of blood T cells in healthy people across ages. Next came a second PCR, run for about 7 to 12 cycles, which used a sample-barcoded 5' primer along with a J-beta primer mix. Each CDR3 protein is one row after TCRdb ran MiXCR on the 5' RACE reads. This table holds 850,000 to 1,000,000 distinct CDR3 sequences, roughly half found once. Sequenced sample: blood. Receptor source: a woman aged 55-70 years in good health.

The chain has TRBV3-1 and TRBJ2-4, with D perhaps matching TRBD1 or TRBD2 (5 bases each). Germline values: CDR1 LGHDT, CDR2 YNNKEL (reference sequence). The CDR3 is 12 amino acids. V lost 4 bases and J 8 bases, leaving 9 bases between the germline ends. CDR3 DNA sequence: TGTGCCAGCAGCCCCCTGGGGGACATTCAGTACTTC. Protein product: CASSPLGDIQYF. The full variable domain, completed using reference TRBV3-1 and TRBJ2-4, is DTAVSQTPKYLVTQMGNDKSIKCEQNLGHDTMYWYKQDSKKFLKIMFSYNNKELIINETVPNRFSPKSPDKAHLNLHINSLELGDSAVYFCASSPLGDIQYFGAGTRLSVL.

The gene calls are TRBV6-5 and TRBJ2-7; D possibly corresponds to TRBD1 (6 bases). V shed 3 bases and J shed 0 bases, with 12 bases lying between them. The CDR3 is made up of 15 amino acids. Germline V gene data show CDR1 as MNHEY and CDR2 as SVGAGI. The CDR3 protein is CASSYWEGGSYEQYF. For the CDR3, the DNA is TGTGCCAGCAGTTATTGGGAAGGGGGCTCCTACGAGCAGTACTTC.

CDR3 coding DNA: TGTGCCAGCAGTTCACTCGGGACAGGTCGAAGGGGTACTGAAGCTTTCTTT. It is translated as CASSSLGTGRRGTEAFF. The chain joins TRBV27 to TRBJ1-1, with 8 bases that match TRBD1. The CDR3 has 17 amino acids. Germline V CDR1 and CDR2: MNHEY, SMNVEV (reference sequence). V was pared by 4 bases and J by 5 bases, with 15 bases of the junction left unmatched.

The V and J genes are TRBV12-3 or TRBV12-4 and TRBJ2-7; maybe TRBD2 (5 bases). The germline V and J ends were trimmed by 2 bases and 5 bases, with 13 bases remaining between them. This CDR3 contains 14 residues. The CDR3 is CASSLTRAVDEQYF. The CDR3 DNA reads as TGTGCCAGCAGTTTAACTAGGGCAGTCGACGAGCAGTACTTC.

The rearrangement links TRBV20-1 to TRBJ2-3, with 13 bases aligning to TRBD2. J lost 7 bases, V lost 6 bases, and 7 bases had no gene match. Germline V gene data show CDR1 as DFQATT and CDR2 as SNEGSKA (reference sequence). This CDR3 has 14 residues. CDR3 DNA: TGCAGTGCGAGACTAGCGGGAGGCCAACATACGCAGTATTTT. It codes for CSARLAGGQHTQYF.

This clonotype was picked up a small number of times. The V gene is TRBV7-2, the J gene TRBJ2-7; no clear D. The closer fit of TRBJ2-5 to the DNA end suggests the J call may be wrong. CDR3 length: 14 residues. Germline V gene lookup returns CDR1 SGHTA and CDR2 FQGNSA. CDR3 coding DNA: TGTGCCAGCAGCGTTGAAAACAGTGGAGAGACCCAGTACTTC. Encoded protein: CASSVENSGETQYF.

This sequence joins TRBV6-1 and TRBJ2-3; D gene ambiguous. The CDR3 loop spans 17 amino acids. Germline assignment: CDR1 MNHNS and CDR2 SASEGT. V was clipped by 0 bases and J by 6 bases, with 19 bases between them. This CDR3 is CASSEAWWAVWSDTQYF. The CDR3 nucleotides are TGTGCCAGCAGTGAAGCGTGGTGGGCAGTGTGGTCTGATACGCAGTATTTT.